Listed here are 3 T cell receptor beta chains from one sample, sequenced in a study of cytomegalovirus exposure and HLA in healthy donors. The PCR contained 60 Vbeta and 13 Jbeta primers. Profiling relied on immunoSEQ multiplex PCR, and the TCRdb table lists in-frame clones only, not all of them. The data contain about 96,000 clones, 64% of them singletons. Sequenced sample: PBMCs. These receptors were collected from a man between 60 and 75 years old in good health and CMV-seronegative.

This clone was recorded a few times. The chain links TRBV5-6 to TRBJ1-5; 10 nucleotides match TRBD1. CDR1 and CDR2 from the germline V gene are SGHDT and YYEEEE. J lost 10 bases, V lost 4 bases, and 8 bases had no gene match. The CDR3 consists of 14 residues. This CDR3 is CASSRDRGQSPQHF. The DNA of the CDR3 is TGTGCCAGCAGCAGGGACAGGGGTCAAAGTCCCCAGCATTTT.

The chain couples TRBV28 to TRBJ1-6; D unresolved. V lost 5 bases to trimming and J lost 0 bases, with 11 bases between them. This CDR3 spans 16 amino acids. Looked up from germline, CDR1 is MDHEN and CDR2 is SYDVKM. In nucleotides, the CDR3 is TGTGCCAGCAGTATCCCGGGGAGCTCCTATAATTCACCCCTCCACTTT. This translates into CASSIPGSSYNSPLHF. Full variable domain (outside the CDR3, taken from reference TRBV28 and TRBJ1-6): DVKVTQSSRYLVKRTGEKVFLECVQDMDHENMFWYRQDPGLGLRLIYFSYDVKMKEKGDIPEGYSVSREKKERFSLILESASTNQTSMYLCASSIPGSSYNSPLHFGNGTRLTVT.

This chain uses TRBV5-1 with TRBJ2-3, with TRBD2 as a possible D gene (7 bases). The V end was cut by 4 bases, the J end by 4 bases, with 13 bases between. Germline V gives CDR1 SGHRS, CDR2 YFSETQ. The CDR3 has 14 residues. CDR3: CASSGGAGADTQYF. CDR3 DNA: TGCGCCAGCAGCGGGGGGGCCGGAGCAGATACGCAGTATTTT.